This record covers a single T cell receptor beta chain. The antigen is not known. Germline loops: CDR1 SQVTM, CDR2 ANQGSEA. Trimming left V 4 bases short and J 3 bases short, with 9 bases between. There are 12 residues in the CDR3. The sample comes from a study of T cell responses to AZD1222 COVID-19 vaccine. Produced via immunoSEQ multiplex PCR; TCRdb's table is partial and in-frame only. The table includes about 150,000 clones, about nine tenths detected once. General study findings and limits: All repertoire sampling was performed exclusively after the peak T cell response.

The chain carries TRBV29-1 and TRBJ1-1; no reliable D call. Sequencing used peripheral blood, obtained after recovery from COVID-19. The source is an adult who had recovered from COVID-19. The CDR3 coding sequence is TGCAGCGTTGTCCCCGGATACACTGAAGCTTTCTTT. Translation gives CSVVPGYTEAFF.